The 23 T cell receptor beta chains in this list originate from one sample, sequenced in a study of radiotherapy plus CTLA-4 blockade in lung cancer. Measured with immunoSEQ multiplex PCR; TCRdb has only the in-frame clones, and not every one. Of roughly 48,000 clones listed, 70% to 80% were seen once; the top ten hold around 8.3%. The sequenced sample was peripheral blood, obtained from a patient treated with radiotherapy plus ipilimumab. The receptors shown here come from a human donor with non-small cell lung cancer who had stable disease on radiotherapy plus ipilimumab.

This clone was counted a single time. This chain links TRBV5-4 with TRBJ2-2, with 7 bases fitting TRBD1. Germline V gene data show CDR1 as SGHNT and CDR2 as YYREEE (reference sequence). V was pared by 4 bases and J by 4 bases, with 1 base of the junction left unmatched. The CDR3 is 13 residues long. The CDR3 reads CASSGDSTGELFF. The DNA of the CDR3 is TGTGCCAGCAGCGGGGACAGCACCGGGGAGCTGTTTTTT.

The chain recombines TRBV18 with TRBJ2-5; D gene uncertain. CDR1 KGHSH and CDR2 LQKENI come from the germline V gene. Trimming took 0 bases from V and 5 from J, leaving 7 bases between them. CDR3 length: 13 residues. DNA of the CDR3: TGTGCCAGCTCACCACCGGTAGGCGAGACCCAGTACTTC. Translated, it gives CASSPPVGETQYF. Full variable domain (remainder filled in from reference TRBV18 and TRBJ2-5): NAGVMQNPRHLVRRRGQEARLRCSPMKGHSHVYWYRQLPEEGLKFMVYLQKENIIDESGMPKERFSAEFPKEGPSILRIQQVVRGDSAAYFCASSPPVGETQYFGPGTRLLVL.

The rearrangement links TRBV28 to TRBJ1-5; 7 bases align to TRBD1. After removal of 6 bases from V and 3 bases from J, the junction contained 2 bases not matched to a gene. Germline V CDR1 and CDR2: MDHEN, SYDVKM. The CDR3 loop spans 13 amino acids. The CDR3 DNA reads as TGTGCCAGCAGAGGGGGCGTCAATCAGCCCCAGCATTTT. This encodes CASRGGVNQPQHF.

The rearrangement uses TRBV25-1 and TRBJ2-2, with a weak D call TRBD1 (5 bases). The germline CDR1 and CDR2 sequences are MGHDK and SYGVNS. The CDR3 consists of 16 residues. The V gene lost 6 bases and the J gene lost 5 bases, with 19 bases spanning the gap. Written as DNA, the CDR3 is TGTGCCAGCAGCCGCTCGAGTGGGGCAGGAACCGGGGAGCTGTTTTTT. Its translation: CASSRSSGAGTGELFF. The full variable domain, rest sourced from reference TRBV25-1 and TRBJ2-2, is EADIYQTPRYLVIGTGKKITLECSQTMGHDKMYWYQQDPGMELHLIHYSYGVNSTEKGDLSSESTVSRIRTEHFPLTLESARPSHTSQYLCASSRSSGAGTGELFFGEGSRLTVL.

V is TRBV11-2 and J is TRBJ1-1; D gene uncertain. Germline CDR1 is SGHAT and CDR2 is FQNNGV. V was clipped by 3 bases and J by 1 base, with 6 bases between them. This CDR3 is 13 amino acids long. The CDR3 DNA sequence: TGTGCCAGCAGCTTGAAACAGAACACTGAAGCTTTCTTT. Translation gives CASSLKQNTEAFF.

CDR3 protein: CASSQEAGIKPPGELFF. The CDR3 DNA sequence: TGTGCCAGCAGCCAAGAAGCAGGGATAAAGCCGCCCGGGGAGCTGTTTTTT. The chain carries TRBV4-2 and TRBJ1-3; a weak D match, TRBD1 (5 bases). The J call may be faulty, since TRBJ2-2 better matches the DNA end. CDR1 is LGHNA and CDR2 is YNFKEQ in the germline V gene. The CDR3 extends over 17 amino acids.

Here the CDR3 reads CASSQDRATSGGNQETQYF. The CDR3 DNA reads as TGCGCCAGCAGCCAAGATAGGGCGACTAGCGGGGGTAACCAAGAGACCCAGTACTTC. V and J are TRBV4-1 and TRBJ2-5; TRBD2 agrees at 12 bases. CDR3 length: 19 amino acids. The V and J ends lost 0 bases and 0 bases, in that order; junction bases with no gene match: 8. The germline V gene has CDR1 MGHRA and CDR2 YSYEKL.

The V call is TRBV6-4, the J call TRBJ2-2, with TRBD2 as a possible D gene (7 bases). Germline CDR1 reads MRHNA; CDR2 reads SNTAGT. Trimming took 0 bases from V and 7 from J, leaving 12 bases between them. The CDR3 extends over 15 amino acids. In DNA form, the CDR3 reads TGTGCCAGCAGTGACTCTGGGGGGGCTCACGGGGAGCTGTTTTTT. Its translation: CASSDSGGAHGELFF.

The chain recombines TRBV28 with TRBJ2-2; 7 bases match TRBD1. With 5 bases clipped from V and 2 bases from J, the junction kept 2 bases outside the gene matches. Per the germline V gene, CDR1 is MDHEN and CDR2 is SYDVKM. CDR3 length equals 14 residues. Here the CDR3 reads CASSPGGNTGELFF. The CDR3 nucleotides are TGTGCCAGCAGTCCAGGGGGAAACACCGGGGAGCTGTTTTTT.

The chain has TRBV7-9 and TRBJ1-1; D gene uncertain. This CDR3 region has 12 residues. V shed 3 bases and J shed 3 bases, with 5 bases lying between them. Germline CDR1 and CDR2: SEHNR and FQNEAQ (reference sequence). The CDR3 loop reads CASSFGDTEAFF. The CDR3 DNA sequence: TGTGCCAGCAGCTTCGGTGACACTGAAGCTTTCTTT.

The chain has TRBV7-8 and TRBJ2-3, with D unclear. The germline V gene has CDR1 SGHVS and CDR2 FQNEAQ. V was shortened by 2 bases and J by 4 bases, with 4 bases between the two germline ends. The CDR3 consists of 12 residues. The CDR3: CASSLRADTQYF. The CDR3 region has the DNA TGTGCCAGCAGCTTACGGGCAGATACGCAGTATTTT.

The chain combines TRBV14 with TRBJ2-6; TRBD1 agrees at 8 bases. The CDR3 contains 15 residues. The V gene's germline CDR1 is SGHDN and CDR2 FVKESK. The J segment lost 3 bases and the V segment lost 4 bases, leaving 2 bases of the junction unmatched. CDR3 sequence reads: CASSRQGYGANVLTF. DNA of the CDR3: TGTGCCAGCAGCCGACAGGGGTATGGGGCCAACGTCCTGACTTTC.

This clone came up a few times. The CDR3 region is CASGTLNTEAFF. In DNA form, the CDR3 reads TGTGCCAGCGGGACGTTGAACACTGAAGCTTTCTTT. The chain links TRBV6-4 to TRBJ1-1; D may be TRBD1 (5 bases). V lost 8 bases and J 0 bases, leaving 7 bases between the germline ends. In germline, CDR1 is MRHNA, CDR2 SNTAGT. This CDR3 is 12 amino acids long.

This rearrangement joins TRBV5-6 to TRBJ1-1; perhaps TRBD1 as D (5 bases). Looked up from germline, CDR1 is SGHDT and CDR2 is YYEEEE. This CDR3 has 14 residues. V was shortened by 0 bases and J by 2 bases, with 8 bases between the two germline ends. The CDR3, as DNA: TGTGCCAGCAGCTTGGGGACATATAACACTGAAGCTTTCTTT. Its translation: CASSLGTYNTEAFF.

The chain recombines TRBV6-5 with TRBJ2-5; 8 bases line up with TRBD2. CDR1 and CDR2 (germline): MNHEY, SVGAGI. V shed 4 bases, J shed 6 bases, and the junction held 10 bases outside the gene matches. The CDR3 has 15 residues. The CDR3 spells CASSSDGGAGQTQYF. The DNA for the CDR3 is TGTGCCAGCAGTTCGGACGGGGGGGCCGGTCAGACCCAGTACTTC.

V and J are TRBV10-3 and TRBJ1-2; D remains unclear. Germline assignment: CDR1 ENHRY and CDR2 SYGVKD. This CDR3 spans 12 amino acids. Trimming stripped 4 bases from V and 2 bases from J, with 5 bases between. CDR3 region: CAISAENYGYTF. As DNA, the CDR3 is TGTGCCATCAGTGCCGAGAACTATGGCTACACCTTC.

This clone was detected only once. The chain carries TRBV7-9 and TRBJ1-6; possibly TRBD1 for D (6 bases). The CDR3 has 15 residues. From germline, CDR1 is SEHNR and CDR2 FQNEAQ (reference sequence). Deletions cut 7 bases from V and 8 bases from J, with 18 bases between. The DNA of the CDR3 is TGTGCCAGCACCCAACCTGGACAGAGACATTCACCCCTCCACTTT. This sequence encodes CASTQPGQRHSPLHF.

This clone was counted once. This chain links TRBV5-1 with TRBJ1-1, with 8 bases identical to TRBD1. CDR1 is SGHRS and CDR2 is YFSETQ in the germline V gene. Trimming at V came to 5 bases and at J to 4 bases, leaving 7 bases not matched to a gene. This CDR3 contains 14 residues. CDR3 sequence reads: CASRGTGLGTEAFF. CDR3 nucleotides: TGCGCCAGCAGGGGGACAGGTTTAGGCACTGAAGCTTTCTTT.

The V gene is TRBV9, the J gene TRBJ2-2; D is ambiguous. The CDR3 runs 13 residues. Trimming cost V 4 bases and J 2 bases, with 6 bases left between them. The germline gives CDR1 SGDLS, CDR2 YYNGEE. CDR3 protein: CASSSSNTGELFF. DNA for the CDR3: TGTGCCAGCAGCAGTTCTAACACCGGGGAGCTGTTTTTT.

This chain uses TRBV29-1 with TRBJ1-1; the D is unclear. Trimming stripped 4 bases from V and 2 bases from J, with 11 bases between. The germline V gene encodes CDR1 SQVTM and CDR2 ANQGSEA. The CDR3 has 13 residues. CDR3 residues: CSVVERINTEAFF. The CDR3 DNA reads TGCAGCGTTGTCGAGAGGATCAACACTGAAGCTTTCTTT.

The J gene is TRBJ1-2, the V gene TRBV15, with TRBD1 as a possible D gene (6 bases). This CDR3 region has 14 residues. Trimming took 1 base from V and 7 from J, leaving 13 bases between them. Germline V CDR1 and CDR2: LNHNV, YYDKDF (reference sequence). For the CDR3, the DNA is TGTGCCACCAGCAGAGTTCAGACAGGTCTTGGCTACACCTTC. This codes for CATSRVQTGLGYTF.

Relative to its sample, this clone is medium-sized. The rearrangement joins TRBV14 to TRBJ2-1; D call uncertain. CDR1 and CDR2 (germline): SGHDN, FVKESK. This CDR3 contains 16 residues. The V end was cut by 0 bases, the J end by 3 bases, with 12 bases between. The CDR3 DNA reads as TGTGCCAGCAGCCAAGATCCATGGGGATTCTACAATGAGCAGTTCTTC. Protein sequence: CASSQDPWGFYNEQFF.

The V gene is TRBV5-1, the J gene TRBJ2-7; 10 bases align to TRBD2. Germline trimming cut 0 bases from V and 4 bases from J; bases unmatched to any gene: 10. In germline, CDR1 is SGHRS, CDR2 YFSETQ. The CDR3 runs to 17 residues. CDR3 DNA: TGCGCCAGCAGCTTGGGCCTAGCGGGGGCGTCAGGTTACGAGCAGTACTTC. Translating gives CASSLGLAGASGYEQYF.